These 26 T cell receptor beta chains share one sample of origin, sequenced in a study of cytomegalovirus exposure and HLA in healthy donors. PCR amplification relied on 60 Vbeta primers (plus 13 Jbeta primers). Profiling relied on immunoSEQ multiplex PCR, and the TCRdb table lists in-frame clones only, not all of them. The data hold tens of thousands of clones, with 78% observed a single time. The material sequenced was PBMCs. All receptors derive from a woman in her thirties or forties in good health and CMV-seropositive.

The rearrangement links TRBV6-5 to TRBJ1-5, with unresolved D. Germline V gene sequence: CDR1 MNHEY, CDR2 SVGAGI. The CDR3 runs 13 residues. V was cut by 10 bases and J by 4 bases, with 14 bases left in between. The CDR3 here is CATSGMGNQPQHF. As DNA, the CDR3 is TGTGCCACCTCCGGGATGGGTAATCAGCCCCAGCATTTT.

The chain combines TRBV7-8 with TRBJ2-1; TRBD2 matches at 7 bases. Germline V gene lookup returns CDR1 SGHVS and CDR2 FQNEAQ. Unmatched junction bases numbered 14, after V lost 7 bases and J lost 8 bases. The length of the CDR3 is 15 residues. This CDR3 is CASTSFGEGRDEQFF. The CDR3 DNA is TGTGCCAGCACCTCTTTTGGGGAGGGCCGCGATGAGCAGTTCTTC. Filled out from reference TRBV7-8 and TRBJ2-1, the complete variable domain reads GAGVSQSPRYKVAKRGQDVALRCDPISGHVSLFWYQQALGQGPEFLTYFQNEAQLDKSGLPSDRFFAERPEGSVSTLKIQRTQQEDSAVYLCASTSFGEGRDEQFFGPGTRLTVL.

V and J are TRBV30 and TRBJ1-2, with TRBD1 identical over 7 bases. This CDR3 has 12 residues. The germline V gene encodes CDR1 GTSNPN and CDR2 SVGIG (reference sequence). Trimming at V came to 1 base and at J to 8 bases, leaving 4 bases not matched to a gene. In DNA form, the CDR3 reads TGTGCCTGGAGTGCACAGGGGCAGGGCTACACCTTC. Translated, it gives CAWSAQGQGYTF.

The gene calls are TRBV10-1 and TRBJ2-7; 7 bases fit TRBD1. With V trimmed by 7 bases and J by 9 bases, 15 bases remained unmatched. Germline V gives CDR1 WNHNN, CDR2 SYGVQD (reference sequence). The length of the CDR3 is 14 residues. CDR3 coding DNA: TGCGCCAGCACTTACCCGACAGGGCCTTCGGTGCAGTACTTC. Translating it yields CASTYPTGPSVQYF.

The genes are TRBV21-1 and TRBJ2-3; the table calls TRBD1, which could not be checked here. TRBV21-1 is recorded as a pseudogene. This CDR3 has 18 residues. The CDR3 DNA follows: TGTGCCAGCAGCAAAAAGATACCGGGGTCAGGGGACACAGATACGCAGTATTTT. Translating gives CASSKKIPGSGDTDTQYF.

The chain employs TRBV7-9 and TRBJ2-5; 11 bases align to TRBD1. The J call could be wrong; TRBJ2-7 is a better fit for the DNA end. Germline CDR1 and CDR2: SEHNR and FQNEAQ (reference sequence). The CDR3 contains 15 residues. CDR3 protein: CASSRRTGGLFEQYF. CDR3 DNA: TGTGCCAGCAGCAGACGGACAGGGGGCCTTTTCGAGCAGTACTTC.

In DNA form, the CDR3 reads TGTGCCAGCAGTTACGTTGAGCGGGTTGAGCAGTTCTTC. Translating it yields CASSYVERVEQFF. The genes are TRBV6-6 and TRBJ2-1, with D tentatively TRBD2 (6 bases). Germline CDR1 MNHNY, CDR2 SVGAGI (reference sequence). This CDR3 has 13 residues. V shed 2 bases and J shed 9 bases, with 11 bases lying between them.

This clone was counted only a few times. The chain has TRBV7-9 and TRBJ2-1; TRBD2 matches 10 bases. The germline CDR1 and CDR2 sequences are SEHNR and FQNEAQ (reference sequence). The CDR3 totals 19 residues. Unmatched junction bases numbered 14, after V lost 2 bases and J lost 4 bases. Here the CDR3 reads CASSLPLGPSGSVYNEQFF. The DNA for the CDR3 is TGTGCCAGCAGCTTACCCCTCGGGCCTAGCGGGAGTGTTTACAATGAGCAGTTCTTC.

V and J are TRBV29-1 and TRBJ2-2; D gene unclear. Germline V CDR1 and CDR2: SQVTM, ANQGSEA. There are 14 residues in the CDR3. V lost 3 bases and J lost 0, with 8 bases in between. The CDR3 protein is CSVETPTNTGELFF. For the CDR3, the DNA is TGCAGCGTTGAGACACCTACGAACACCGGGGAGCTGTTTTTT.

This chain joins TRBV27 and TRBJ2-7, with TRBD2 matching over 7 bases. The CDR3 totals 14 residues. With V trimmed by 3 bases and J by 7 bases, 9 bases remained unmatched. Germline V gene sequence: CDR1 MNHEY, CDR2 SMNVEV (reference sequence). CDR3 bases: TGTGCCAGCAGTTTGGGTGGGAGGGCGCGGGAGCAGTACTTC. Translation gives CASSLGGRAREQYF.

The V call is TRBV9, the J call TRBJ1-4; D might be TRBD1 (5 bases). The CDR3 spans 15 residues. CDR1 SGDLS and CDR2 YYNGEE come from the germline V gene. V was pared by 4 bases and J by 3 bases, with 13 bases between. The CDR3 DNA reads as TGTGCCAGCAGCCCGGGACCGGGGGCTAATGAAAAACTGTTTTTT. As protein: CASSPGPGANEKLFF.

The rearrangement links TRBV11-3 to TRBJ2-1; 7 bases align to TRBD1. The V gene's germline CDR1 is SGHNT and CDR2 YENEEA. The CDR3 contains 14 residues. J gave up 7 bases and V 5 bases, and 8 bases lay outside the gene matches. The CDR3 DNA sequence: TGTGCCAGCAGCGCGCCGACAGGGTTGAATGAGCAGTTCTTC. Translated, it gives CASSAPTGLNEQFF.

This clone was observed a few times. The rearrangement uses TRBV19 and TRBJ1-5; 9 bases line up with TRBD1. CDR1 is LNHDA, CDR2 SQIVND, per germline (reference sequence). The CDR3 runs 17 residues. V gave up 5 bases and J gave up 2 bases; unmatched junction bases: 10. The CDR3 coding sequence is TGTGCCAGTAGTCGCGGGACAGGGCACTATGGCAATCAGCCCCAGCATTTT. Protein product: CASSRGTGHYGNQPQHF.

This clone was observed a few times. The chain has TRBV9 and TRBJ2-3, with 7 bases identical to TRBD2. Germline lookup yields CDR1 SGDLS and CDR2 YYNGEE. This CDR3 has 16 amino acids. V trimming: 2 bases; J trimming: 6 bases; junction bases outside the gene matches: 12. The CDR3 sequence: CASSVFSGWGSDTQYF. The CDR3 nucleotides read TGTGCCAGCAGCGTCTTTAGCGGGTGGGGAAGCGATACGCAGTATTTT.

J is TRBJ2-7 and V is TRBV2, with D hard to call. With 0 bases removed from V and 0 bases from J, the gap between germline ends came to 18 bases. CDR1 is SNHLY and CDR2 is FYNNEI in the germline V gene. There are 18 residues in the CDR3. In DNA form, the CDR3 reads TGTGCCAGCAGTGAAGCGCTTCTGCGCAGGCCAAGCTCCTACGAGCAGTACTTC. Amino acid sequence: CASSEALLRRPSSYEQYF.

Only a few counts were recorded for this clone. The V gene is TRBV15, the J gene TRBJ2-7, with TRBD1 identical over 9 bases. The germline gives CDR1 LNHNV, CDR2 YYDKDF (reference sequence). V was pared by 0 bases and J by 5 bases, with 8 bases of the junction left unmatched. This CDR3 is built from 16 residues. CDR3 nucleotides: TGTGCCACCAGCAGAGAGCCCGGGACAGGGTCCGACGAGCAGTACTTC. Translating it yields CATSREPGTGSDEQYF.

This clone was observed a single time. The chain links TRBV11-2 to TRBJ1-2; 7 bases line up with TRBD1. The CDR3 is 14 residues long. The trim removed 4 bases at V and 5 bases at J, leaving 7 bases unmatched. Germline values: CDR1 SGHAT, CDR2 FQNNGV. This CDR3 reads CASSSQGNGYGYTF. The CDR3 nucleotides are TGTGCCAGCAGCTCACAGGGGAATGGGTATGGCTACACCTTC.

The rearrangement links TRBV5-1 to TRBJ2-7, with a possible D match to TRBD1 (5 bases). V dropped 2 bases and J dropped 5 bases, with 17 bases sitting between them. Germline V gene lookup returns CDR1 SGHRS and CDR2 YFSETQ. This CDR3 is built from 15 residues. The DNA of the CDR3 is TGCGCCAGCAGCTTCGAATTAACGAACAGGAACGAGCAGTACTTC. It is translated as CASSFELTNRNEQYF.

This clone was seen just once. The J gene is TRBJ1-4, the V gene TRBV28; 12 nucleotides align to TRBD1. This CDR3 contains 17 residues. V lost 7 bases to trimming and J lost 3 bases; unmatched junction nucleotides: 9. The germline V gene has CDR1 MDHEN and CDR2 SYDVKM. CDR3 in DNA: TGTGCCAGCACCTCAGGGGGACAGGGGGCTTCTAATGAAAAACTGTTTTTT. It codes for CASTSGGQGASNEKLFF. Full variable domain (missing parts from reference TRBV28 and TRBJ1-4): DVKVTQSSRYLVKRTGEKVFLECVQDMDHENMFWYRQDPGLGLRLIYFSYDVKMKEKGDIPEGYSVSREKKERFSLILESASTNQTSMYLCASTSGGQGASNEKLFFGSGTQLSVL.

The chain combines TRBV2 with TRBJ1-5; a weak D match, TRBD1 (6 bases). Germline V gene data show CDR1 as SNHLY and CDR2 as FYNNEI. Trimming shortened V by 6 bases and J by 6 bases, and 12 bases separated the two germline ends. This CDR3 contains 13 residues. Written as DNA, the CDR3 is TGTGCCAGCAGCCAGGGGAGGGGTCAGCCCCAGCATTTT. Translated, it gives CASSQGRGQPQHF. Full variable domain (rest looked up from reference TRBV2 and TRBJ1-5): EPEVTQTPSHQVTQMGQEVILRCVPISNHLYFYWYRQILGQKVEFLVSFYNNEISEKSEIFDDQFSVERPDGSNFTLKIRSTKLEDSAMYFCASSQGRGQPQHFGDGTRLSIL.

The gene calls are TRBV18 and TRBJ2-2, with a weak D call TRBD1 (5 bases). V was trimmed by 4 bases and J by 1 base, leaving 10 bases between them. The CDR3 has 15 amino acids. Germline loops: CDR1 KGHSH, CDR2 LQKENI. CDR3 protein: CASSLFQGNTGELFF. CDR3 DNA: TGTGCCAGCTCACTGTTCCAGGGGAACACCGGGGAGCTGTTTTTT.

CDR3 sequence (DNA): TGTGCCAGCCAACAGGGGACGAACACTGAAGCTTTCTTT. Translated: CASQQGTNTEAFF. The chain combines TRBV5-6 with TRBJ1-1; 7 nucleotides line up with TRBD1. V shed 7 bases and J 1 base; nucleotides not matched to a gene: 4. The germline gives CDR1 SGHDT, CDR2 YYEEEE. The CDR3 runs 13 residues.

The J gene is TRBJ2-3, the V gene TRBV19; tentatively, D is TRBD1 (5 bases). The germline CDR1 and CDR2 sequences are LNHDA and SQIVND (reference sequence). CDR3 length equals 14 residues. V lost 1 base, J lost 10 bases, and 15 bases lay in between. CDR3 sequence: CASSIVARDSAQYF. In DNA, the CDR3 is TGTGCCAGTAGTATAGTGGCCAGGGATTCCGCGCAGTATTTT.

A few counts support this clone. V usage is TRBV2 and J usage is TRBJ2-7; D gene uncertain. Germline-derived CDR1 and CDR2 are SNHLY and FYNNEI. This CDR3 has 13 residues. Between the trimmed V and J ends, which lost 2 bases and 3 bases, there was a span of 8 bases. In DNA form, the CDR3 reads TGTGCCAGCAGTGAACCCTTTGTCTACGAGCAGTACTTC. Translated, it gives CASSEPFVYEQYF.

This chain uses TRBV4-1 with TRBJ2-3; D gene uncertain. The CDR3 has 14 amino acids. The V end was cut by 0 bases, the J end by 0 bases, with 4 bases between. Germline V gene sequence: CDR1 MGHRA, CDR2 YSYEKL. This CDR3 reads CASSQDISTDTQYF. CDR3 sequence (DNA): TGCGCCAGCAGCCAAGATATCAGCACAGATACGCAGTATTTT.

V and J are TRBV27 and TRBJ2-7; TRBD1 is a possible D gene (5 bases). This CDR3 has 13 amino acids. Germline V gives CDR1 MNHEY, CDR2 SMNVEV (reference sequence). V lost 2 bases, J lost 0 bases, and 5 bases lay in between. CDR3 DNA: TGTGCCAGCAGTTTAGGACACTCCTACGAGCAGTACTTC. The encoded protein is CASSLGHSYEQYF.